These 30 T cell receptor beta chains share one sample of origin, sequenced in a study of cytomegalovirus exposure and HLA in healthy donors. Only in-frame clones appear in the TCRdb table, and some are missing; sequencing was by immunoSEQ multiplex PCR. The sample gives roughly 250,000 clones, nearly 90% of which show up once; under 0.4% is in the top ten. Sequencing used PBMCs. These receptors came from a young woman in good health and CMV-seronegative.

CDR3 sequence (DNA): TGCGCCAGCAGCCAGTTTACCGGCCCAGGGGGCTTCACCGGGGAGCTGTTTTTT. Its translation: CASSQFTGPGGFTGELFF. This chain links TRBV4-3 with TRBJ2-2; 8 bases line up with TRBD1. The ends lost 3 bases at V and 4 bases at J; junction bases unmatched: 13. The V gene's germline CDR1 is LGHNA and CDR2 YSLEER. The CDR3 covers 18 residues.

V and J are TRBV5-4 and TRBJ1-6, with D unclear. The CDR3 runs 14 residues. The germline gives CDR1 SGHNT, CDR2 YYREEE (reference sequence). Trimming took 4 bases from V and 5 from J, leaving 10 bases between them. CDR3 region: CASSQARDNSPLHF. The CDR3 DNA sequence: TGTGCCAGCAGCCAGGCCCGCGATAATTCACCCCTCCACTTT.

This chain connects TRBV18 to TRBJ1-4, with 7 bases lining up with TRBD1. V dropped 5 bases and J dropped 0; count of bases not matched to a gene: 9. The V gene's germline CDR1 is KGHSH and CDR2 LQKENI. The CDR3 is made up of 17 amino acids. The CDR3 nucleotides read TGTGCCAGCTCAAGTTCCCGACAGGGTGCAACTAATGAAAAACTGTTTTTT. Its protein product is CASSSSRQGATNEKLFF.

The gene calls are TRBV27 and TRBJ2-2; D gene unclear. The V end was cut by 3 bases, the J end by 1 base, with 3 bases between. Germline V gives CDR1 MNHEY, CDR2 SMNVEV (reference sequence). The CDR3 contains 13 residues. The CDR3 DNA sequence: TGTGCCAGCAGTTTTAGGAACACCGGGGAGCTGTTTTTT. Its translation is CASSFRNTGELFF.

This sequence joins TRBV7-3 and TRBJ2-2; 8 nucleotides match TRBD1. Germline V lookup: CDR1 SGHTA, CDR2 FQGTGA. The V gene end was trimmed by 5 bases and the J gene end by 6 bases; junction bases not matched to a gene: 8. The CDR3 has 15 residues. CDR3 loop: CASSLGQGGPGELFF. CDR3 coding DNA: TGTGCCAGCAGCCTAGGACAGGGTGGCCCCGGGGAGCTGTTTTTT.

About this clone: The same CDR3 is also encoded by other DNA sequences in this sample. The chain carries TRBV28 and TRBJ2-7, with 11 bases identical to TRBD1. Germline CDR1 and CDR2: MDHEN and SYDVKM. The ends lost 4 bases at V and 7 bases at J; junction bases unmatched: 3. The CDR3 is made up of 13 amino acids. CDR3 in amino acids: CASSSGQGGEQYV. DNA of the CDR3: TGTGCCAGCAGTTCGGGACAGGGGGGAGAGCAGTACGTC.

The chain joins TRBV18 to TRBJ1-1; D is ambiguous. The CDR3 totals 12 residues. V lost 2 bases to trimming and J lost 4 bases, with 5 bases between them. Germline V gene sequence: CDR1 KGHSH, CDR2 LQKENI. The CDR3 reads CASSPLLTEAFF. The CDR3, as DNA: TGTGCCAGCTCACCATTACTCACTGAAGCTTTCTTT.

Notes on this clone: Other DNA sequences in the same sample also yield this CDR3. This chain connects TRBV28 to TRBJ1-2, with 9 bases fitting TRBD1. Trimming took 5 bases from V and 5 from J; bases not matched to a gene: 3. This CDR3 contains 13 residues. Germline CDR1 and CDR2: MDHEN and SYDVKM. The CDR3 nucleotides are TGTGCCAGCAGTCCGGGACAGGGTTATGGCTACACCTTC. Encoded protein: CASSPGQGYGYTF.

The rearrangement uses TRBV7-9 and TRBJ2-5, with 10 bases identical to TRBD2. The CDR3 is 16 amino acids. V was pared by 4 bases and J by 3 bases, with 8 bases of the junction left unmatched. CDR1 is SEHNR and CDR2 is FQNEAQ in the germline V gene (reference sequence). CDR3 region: CASSYLAGGRKETQYF. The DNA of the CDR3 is TGTGCCAGCAGCTACTTAGCGGGGGGAAGAAAAGAGACCCAGTACTTC.

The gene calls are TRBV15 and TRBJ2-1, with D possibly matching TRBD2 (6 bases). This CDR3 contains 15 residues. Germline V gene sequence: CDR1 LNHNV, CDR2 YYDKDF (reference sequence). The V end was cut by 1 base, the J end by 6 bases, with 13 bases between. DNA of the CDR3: TGTGCCACCAGCAGAGCCCCGGGGGACCCCAATGAGCAGTTCTTC. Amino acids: CATSRAPGDPNEQFF.

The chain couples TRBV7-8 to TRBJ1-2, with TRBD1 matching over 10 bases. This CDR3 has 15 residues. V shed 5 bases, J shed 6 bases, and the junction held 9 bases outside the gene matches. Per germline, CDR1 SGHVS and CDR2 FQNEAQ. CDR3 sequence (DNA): TGTGCCAGCAGCGTTAGGACAGGGGGGTCAAATGGCTACACCTTC. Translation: CASSVRTGGSNGYTF.

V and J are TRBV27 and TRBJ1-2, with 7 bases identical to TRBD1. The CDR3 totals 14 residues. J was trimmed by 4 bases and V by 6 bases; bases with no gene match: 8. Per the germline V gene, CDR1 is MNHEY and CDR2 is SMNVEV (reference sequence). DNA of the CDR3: TGTGCCAGCAGGATACAGGGGCTAGGCTATGGCTACACCTTC. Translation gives CASRIQGLGYGYTF.

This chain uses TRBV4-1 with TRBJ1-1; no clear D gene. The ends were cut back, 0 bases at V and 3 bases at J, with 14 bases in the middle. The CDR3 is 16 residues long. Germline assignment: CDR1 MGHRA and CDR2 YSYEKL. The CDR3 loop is CASSQEEWVRDTEAFF. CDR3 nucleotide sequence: TGCGCCAGCAGCCAAGAGGAGTGGGTGCGAGACACTGAAGCTTTCTTT.

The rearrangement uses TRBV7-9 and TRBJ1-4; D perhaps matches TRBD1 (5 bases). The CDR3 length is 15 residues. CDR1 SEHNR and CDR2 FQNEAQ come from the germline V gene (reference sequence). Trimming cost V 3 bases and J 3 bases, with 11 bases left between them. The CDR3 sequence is CASSFQGWSNEKLFF. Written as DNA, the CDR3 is TGTGCCAGCAGCTTCCAGGGTTGGTCTAATGAAAAACTGTTTTTT.

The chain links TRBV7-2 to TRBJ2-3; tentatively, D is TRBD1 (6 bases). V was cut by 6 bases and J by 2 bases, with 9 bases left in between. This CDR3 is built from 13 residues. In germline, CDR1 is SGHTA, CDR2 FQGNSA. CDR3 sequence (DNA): TGTGCCAGCAGTCGACAGGCCACAGATACGCAGTATTTT. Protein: CASSRQATDTQYF.

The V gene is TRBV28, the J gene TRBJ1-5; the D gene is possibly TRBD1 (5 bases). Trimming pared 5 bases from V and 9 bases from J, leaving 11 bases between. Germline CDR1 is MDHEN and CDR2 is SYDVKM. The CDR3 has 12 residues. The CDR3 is CASSTGDLPQHF. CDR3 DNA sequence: TGTGCCAGCAGTACCGGGGACTTGCCCCAGCATTTT.

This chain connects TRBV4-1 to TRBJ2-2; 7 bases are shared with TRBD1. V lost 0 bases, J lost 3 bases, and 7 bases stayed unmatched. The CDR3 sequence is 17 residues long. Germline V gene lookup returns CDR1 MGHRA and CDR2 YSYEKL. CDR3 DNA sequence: TGCGCCAGCAGCCAAGATCTTGGGACAGAGGACACCGGGGAGCTGTTTTTT. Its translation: CASSQDLGTEDTGELFF.

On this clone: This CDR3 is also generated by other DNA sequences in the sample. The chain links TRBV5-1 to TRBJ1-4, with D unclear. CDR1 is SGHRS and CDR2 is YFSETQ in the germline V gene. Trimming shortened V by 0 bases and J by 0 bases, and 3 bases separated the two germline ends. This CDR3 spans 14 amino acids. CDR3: CASSLATTNEKLFF. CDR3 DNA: TGCGCCAGCAGCTTGGCAACAACTAATGAAAAACTGTTTTTT.

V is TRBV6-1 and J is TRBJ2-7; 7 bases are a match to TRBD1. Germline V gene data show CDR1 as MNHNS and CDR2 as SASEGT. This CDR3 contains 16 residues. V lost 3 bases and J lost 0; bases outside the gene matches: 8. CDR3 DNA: TGTGCCAGCAGTGATTTCGGACAGGCGCACTCCTACGAGCAGTACTTC. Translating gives CASSDFGQAHSYEQYF.

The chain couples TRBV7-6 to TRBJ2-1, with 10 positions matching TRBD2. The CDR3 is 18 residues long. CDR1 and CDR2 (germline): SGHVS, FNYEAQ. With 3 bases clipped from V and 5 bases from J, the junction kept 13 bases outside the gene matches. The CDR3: CASSLSSGGPQPNNEQFF. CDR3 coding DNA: TGTGCCAGCAGCTTGTCTAGCGGGGGACCTCAACCGAACAATGAGCAGTTCTTC. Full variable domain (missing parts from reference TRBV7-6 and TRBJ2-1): GAGVSQSPRYKVTKRGQDVALRCDPISGHVSLYWYRQALGQGPEFLTYFNYEAQQDKSGLPNDRFSAERPEGSISTLTIQRTEQRDSAMYRCASSLSSGGPQPNNEQFFGPGTRLTVL.

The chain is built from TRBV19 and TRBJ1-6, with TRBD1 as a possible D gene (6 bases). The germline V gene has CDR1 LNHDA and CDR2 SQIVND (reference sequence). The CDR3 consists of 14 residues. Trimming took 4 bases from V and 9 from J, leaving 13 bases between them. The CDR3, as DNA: TGTGCCAGTAGTAAACAGGGCGGAACTTCACCCCTCCACTTT. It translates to CASSKQGGTSPLHF. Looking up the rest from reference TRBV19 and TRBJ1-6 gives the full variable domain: DGGITQSPKYLFRKEGQNVTLSCEQNLNHDAMYWYRQDPGQGLRLIYYSQIVNDFQKGDIAEGYSVSREKKESFPLTVTSAQKNPTAFYLCASSKQGGTSPLHFGNGTRLTVT.

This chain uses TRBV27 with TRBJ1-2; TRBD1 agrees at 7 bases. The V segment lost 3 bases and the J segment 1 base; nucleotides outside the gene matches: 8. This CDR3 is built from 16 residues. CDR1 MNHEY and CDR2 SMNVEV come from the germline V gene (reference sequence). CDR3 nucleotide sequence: TGTGCCAGCAGTTTGAAAGGCCAGGGGGTTAACTATGGCTACACCTTC. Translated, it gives CASSLKGQGVNYGYTF.

The CDR3 nucleotides are TGTGCCAGCAGCTTAACGGAGGGCAACTATGGCTACACCTTC. Its translation is CASSLTEGNYGYTF. The rearrangement uses TRBV11-2 and TRBJ1-2; no clear D. The CDR3 has 14 residues. V lost 2 bases and J 2 bases, leaving 9 bases between the germline ends. Germline loops: CDR1 SGHAT, CDR2 FQNNGV.

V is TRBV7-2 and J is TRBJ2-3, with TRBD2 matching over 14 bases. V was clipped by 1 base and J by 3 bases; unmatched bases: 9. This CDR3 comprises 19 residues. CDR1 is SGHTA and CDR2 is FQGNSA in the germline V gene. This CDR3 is CASSLVPTSGGAVTDTQYF. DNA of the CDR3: TGTGCCAGCAGCTTAGTTCCGACTAGCGGGGGGGCCGTAACAGATACGCAGTATTTT.

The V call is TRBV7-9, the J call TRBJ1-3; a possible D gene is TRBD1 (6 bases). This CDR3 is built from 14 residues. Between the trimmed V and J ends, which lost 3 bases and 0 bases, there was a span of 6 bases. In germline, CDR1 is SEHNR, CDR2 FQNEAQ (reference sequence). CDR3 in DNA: TGTGCCAGCAGCTTGGACAGCTCTGGAAACACCATATATTTT. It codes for CASSLDSSGNTIYF.

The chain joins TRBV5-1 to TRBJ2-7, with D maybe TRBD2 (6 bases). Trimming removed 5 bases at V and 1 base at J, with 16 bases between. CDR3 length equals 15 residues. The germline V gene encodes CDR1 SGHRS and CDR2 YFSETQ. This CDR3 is CASRAGTGNSYEQYF. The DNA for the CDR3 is TGCGCCAGCAGGGCCGGGACTGGGAATTCCTACGAGCAGTACTTC.

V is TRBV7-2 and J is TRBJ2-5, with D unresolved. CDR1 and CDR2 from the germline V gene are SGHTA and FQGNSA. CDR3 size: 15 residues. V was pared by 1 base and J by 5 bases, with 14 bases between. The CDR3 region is CASSLVIGPEETQYF. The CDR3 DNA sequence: TGTGCCAGCAGCTTAGTTATCGGTCCGGAGGAGACCCAGTACTTC.

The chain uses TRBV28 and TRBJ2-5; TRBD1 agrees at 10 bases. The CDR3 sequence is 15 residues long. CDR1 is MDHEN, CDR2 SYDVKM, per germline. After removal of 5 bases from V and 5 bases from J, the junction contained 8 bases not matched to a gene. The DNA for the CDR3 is TGTGCCAGCAGTCCACGGGACAGGGGATCCGAGACCCAGTACTTC. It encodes CASSPRDRGSETQYF.

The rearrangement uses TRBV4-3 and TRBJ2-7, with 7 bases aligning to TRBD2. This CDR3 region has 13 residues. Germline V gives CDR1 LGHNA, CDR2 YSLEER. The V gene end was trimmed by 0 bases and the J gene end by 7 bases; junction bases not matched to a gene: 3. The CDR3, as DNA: TGCGCCAGCAGCCAAGACAGAGCGGGGGAGCAGTACTTC. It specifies CASSQDRAGEQYF.

The CDR3: CASSVGGGLGTDTQYF. In nucleotides, the CDR3 is TGTGCCAGCAGCGTAGGGGGAGGTCTCGGCACAGATACGCAGTATTTT. This rearrangement joins TRBV9 to TRBJ2-3; perhaps TRBD2 as D (6 bases). Trimming left V 0 bases short and J 1 base short, with 12 bases between. CDR3 length equals 16 residues. In germline, CDR1 is SGDLS, CDR2 YYNGEE.